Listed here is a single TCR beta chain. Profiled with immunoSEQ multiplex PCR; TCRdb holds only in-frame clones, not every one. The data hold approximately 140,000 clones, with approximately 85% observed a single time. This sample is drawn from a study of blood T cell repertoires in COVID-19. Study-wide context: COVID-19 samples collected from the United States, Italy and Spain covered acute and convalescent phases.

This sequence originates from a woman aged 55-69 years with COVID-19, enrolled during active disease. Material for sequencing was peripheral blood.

The CDR3 region has the DNA TGTGCCAGCAGTTTAGCGAGTGGAGGGAACACCGGGGAGCTGTTTTTT. It specifies CASSLASGGNTGELFF. The genes are TRBV27 and TRBJ2-2, with D perhaps matching TRBD2 (5 bases). The length of the CDR3 is 16 residues. In germline, CDR1 is MNHEY, CDR2 SMNVEV (reference sequence). Trimming pared 2 bases from V and 1 base from J, leaving 11 bases between.